Sequencing of this T cell receptor beta chain was carried out in a study of blood T cells in healthy people across ages (dated by TCRdb to the mid-2010s). Notes on the research overall: In model experiments, template switching captured roughly one uniquely barcoded TCR beta cDNA molecule for every two T cells. Four age groups were formed from the donors: young (average 16 years), middle-aged (less than 40), aged (about 68) and long-lived (more than 75). Two additional independent replicas of 1 million unique cDNA reads from the same blood draw were analyzed for two donors (one aged 18 to 30 and one aged 80 or older). Using deep sequencing normalized with unique cDNA molecular identifiers, the study measured how TCR beta repertoire diversity changes with age. To avoid experimental bias, donors of different ages were spread randomly across the sequencing lanes. The paper as a whole reports these results and caveats: Because donor CMV infection status was unknown, age-related changes in expanded clonotypes were potentially confounded. As age increased, observed TCR beta diversity per million T cells dropped in a roughly linear way, and a significant reduction was already evident by age 40. The long-lived group showed more naive CD4+ T cells, fewer expanded clones and increased TCR diversity than the aged group, suggesting age selection. Bulk unsorted PBMC profiling prevented conclusive comparison of naive and antigen-experienced compartments. Estimates of total diversity based on one million sequenced T cells were regarded as lower bounds and as underestimates. The percentage of naive T cells measured by flow cytometry correlated strongly with observed TCR beta diversity.

This clonotype was seen only once. Its specific antigen is unknown. No much larger clonotype is one base removed from it; base qualities were not supplied. One read amounts to weak evidence. The donors were roughly 40 Caucasian individuals from Russia, aged roughly 6 to 90 years, who were systemically healthy. Each donor gave around 9.8 milliliters of peripheral blood, collected into EDTA-treated Vacutainer tubes. Ficoll-Paque density-gradient centrifugation was used to isolate PBMCs, with at least 7 million per sample. Trizol reagent was used to extract total RNA from PBMCs, with at least 5.5 micrograms per sample. For every donor, an aliquot of PBMCs went through flow cytometry to measure the percentages of naive CD45RAhigh/CD27high T cells. V is clipped by 4 bases and J by 0 bases, and the sequence between their germline boundaries is 10 bases long. Per the germline V gene, SGHDN is the CDR1 and FVKESK is the CDR2. The CDR3 contains 15 residues, cysteine and phenylalanine counted. Here the CDR3 DNA is all that survives: 45 bases in frame from base 1.

The library was generated by 5' RACE. Data came from an Illumina HiSeq 2500. A second PCR of roughly 7 to 11 cycles was run with a J-beta primer mix and a sample-barcoded 5' primer. A template-switch 5' adaptor carrying 12 random nucleotides introduced a unique molecular identifier onto each TCR beta cDNA molecule. Each sample yielded at least 2.5 million CDR3-containing paired-end reads. First-strand cDNA synthesis was performed from all RNA using the Mint cDNA synthesis kit, with priming by a TRBC-specific oligonucleotide. After uracil-DNA glycosylase treatment, a first 18-cycle PCR used universal primers M1SS and BC2_uni_R on all cDNA. On the authors' methods: Normalization of each sample was performed by random selection of 1 million high-quality reads, each carrying a distinct molecular identifier. Instead of being binned into consensus sequences, reads that shared molecular identifiers were thrown out. CDR3 identification, clonotype clustering and error correction used MiTCR with a Q25 quality threshold and the strictest error-elimination algorithm. A nonparametric unseen species model with Euler transformation was used to estimate lower-bound total TCR beta diversity. TCRdb passed the public sequencing reads through fastp at Q25 and MiXCR, retaining productive beta sequences. Duplicate CDR3 protein sequences are folded into a single record with the most common DNA and genes. What appears here as the V and J calls and clone size reflects TCRdb's work, not the paper's. Present in this sample are hundreds of thousands of distinct CDR3 sequences, roughly half of which were seen just once. Jointly, the top ten make up 13% of the sample.

In this chain, TRBV14 is recombined with TRBJ1-3; there is no confident call for the D gene. The receptor comes from a woman at least 80 years old in good health. The sequenced material came from blood. The nucleotide sequence is given as TGTGCCAGCAGCCGCGACGGACTCTCTGGAAACACCATATATTTT. It encodes CASSRDGLSGNTIYF. With all but the CDR3 taken from the reference TRBV14 and TRBJ1-3 genes, the full variable domain is: EAGVTQFPSHSVIEKGQTVTLRCDPISGHDNLYWYRRVMGKEIKFLLHFVKESKQDESGMPNNRFLAERTGGTYSTLKVQPAELEDSGVYFCASSRDGLSGNTIYFGEGSWLTVV.